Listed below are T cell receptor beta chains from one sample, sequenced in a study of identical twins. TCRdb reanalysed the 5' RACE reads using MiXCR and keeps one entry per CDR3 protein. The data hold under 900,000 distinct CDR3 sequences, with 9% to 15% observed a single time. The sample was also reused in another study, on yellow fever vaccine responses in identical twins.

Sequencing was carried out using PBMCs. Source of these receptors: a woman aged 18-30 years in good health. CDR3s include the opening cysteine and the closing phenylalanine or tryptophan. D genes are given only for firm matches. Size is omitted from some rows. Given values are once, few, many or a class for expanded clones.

DNA: TGTGCCAGCAGCTTAGATATGAAGACCCAGTACTTC
CDR3: CASSLDMKTQYF
size: many
D: -
V: TRBV11-2
J: TRBJ2-5

DNA: TGTGCCAGTGGGATAGTTCATGAGCAGTTCTTC
CDR3: CASGIVHEQFF
size: -
D: -
V: TRBV27
J: TRBJ2-1

DNA: TGTGCCAGCAGTGCCACGCCATCCTACGAGCAGTACTTC
CDR3: CASSATPSYEQYF
size: few
D: -
V: TRBV25-1
J: TRBJ2-7

DNA: TGTGCCAGCAGTTTTATGCGGGAGGAGGATGAGCAGTTCTTC
CDR3: CASSFMREEDEQFF
size: once
D: TRBD2
V: TRBV12-3/TRBV12-4
J: TRBJ2-1

DNA: TGTGCCAGCAGGAGCGCAATTGGGGGCCTGGGAGAAAAACTGTTTTTT
CDR3: CASRSAIGGLGEKLFF
size: few
D: -
V: TRBV12-3/TRBV12-4
J: TRBJ1-4

DNA: TGTGCCAGCAGAACTGGGAACAGGGGCGGGGGCTACACCTTC
CDR3: CASRTGNRGGGYTF
size: -
D: TRBD1
V: TRBV12-3/TRBV12-4
J: TRBJ1-2

DNA: TGTGCCAGCAGTTTAGTAGGAGTTGGCGGGGAGCTGTTTTTT
CDR3: CASSLVGVGGELFF
size: many
D: -
V: TRBV12-3/TRBV12-4
J: TRBJ2-2

DNA: TGTGCCAGCAATTGGGGCGGTAATTCACCCCTCCACTTT
CDR3: CASNWGGNSPLHF
size: few
D: -
V: TRBV27
J: TRBJ1-6

DNA: TGTGCCAGCAGGATTAGCGGGACCACAGATACGCAGTATTTT
CDR3: CASRISGTTDTQYF
size: -
D: TRBD2
V: TRBV6-1
J: TRBJ2-3

DNA: TGTGCCAGCAGCCGAGGACAGCTGTACCAAGAGACCCAGTACTTC
CDR3: CASSRGQLYQETQYF
size: few
D: -
V: TRBV7-2
J: TRBJ2-5

DNA: TGTGCCAGCAGTTCGTCGCCGGGTTTCTTCTTT
CDR3: CASSSSPGFFF
size: -
D: -
V: TRBV28
J: TRBJ1-1

DNA: TGTGCCAGCGCGGGGGTTGGCAATCAGCCCCAGCATTTT
CDR3: CASAGVGNQPQHF
size: -
D: -
V: TRBV6-1
J: TRBJ1-5

DNA: TGCGCCAGCAGCTTGGGAGGACTAGCGGGGAACTCCTACGAGCAGTACTTC
CDR3: CASSLGGLAGNSYEQYF
size: few
D: TRBD2
V: TRBV5-1
J: TRBJ2-7

DNA: TGTGCCACCAGTGATACAGACCTGAACACTGAAGCTTTCTTT
CDR3: CATSDTDLNTEAFF
size: -
D: -
V: TRBV24-1
J: TRBJ1-1

DNA: TGTGCCAGCAGCTTAGTTCGGAATGAGCAGTTCTTC
CDR3: CASSLVRNEQFF
size: many
D: -
V: TRBV11-2
J: TRBJ2-1

DNA: TGCAGCGTCGGACAGGGCGATCAGCCCCAGCATTTT
CDR3: CSVGQGDQPQHF
size: many
D: TRBD1
V: TRBV29-1
J: TRBJ1-5

DNA: TGTGCCAGCAGCCTATACGGCGCCGCCGGGGAGCTGTTTTTT
CDR3: CASSLYGAAGELFF
size: -
D: -
V: TRBV3-1
J: TRBJ2-2

DNA: TGCGCCAGCAGCGAAGCCGCGGGCGGGGAGCTGTTTTTT
CDR3: CASSEAAGGELFF
size: -
D: -
V: TRBV5-1
J: TRBJ2-2

DNA: TGTGCCAGCAGTGACGTACAGGGGGTCACCTACGAGCAGTACTTC
CDR3: CASSDVQGVTYEQYF
size: -
D: TRBD1
V: TRBV2
J: TRBJ2-7

DNA: TGTGCCAGCAGCTTAGTTCCGGTGAACACTGAAGCTTTCTTT
CDR3: CASSLVPVNTEAFF
size: -
D: -
V: TRBV7-9
J: TRBJ1-1

DNA: TGTGCCAGCAGCTTAGCGTTGACTAGCTACTACAATGAGCAGTTCTTC
CDR3: CASSLALTSYYNEQFF
size: many
D: TRBD2
V: TRBV7-9
J: TRBJ2-1

DNA: TGCAGTGCCAACCCGCGAGTTGGATATGAGCAGTTCTTC
CDR3: CSANPRVGYEQFF
size: few
D: -
V: TRBV20-1
J: TRBJ2-1

DNA: TGTGCCAGCAGTTTAAGTGGGGCGCAGGCATACGGTGAAAAACTGTTTTTT
CDR3: CASSLSGAQAYGEKLFF
size: -
D: -
V: TRBV12-3/TRBV12-4
J: TRBJ1-4

DNA: TGCAGCGTAGGACAGGGGGCATCCGGGGAGCTGTTTTTT
CDR3: CSVGQGASGELFF
size: -
D: TRBD1
V: TRBV29-1
J: TRBJ2-2

DNA: TGTGCCAGCAGTTTTATAGTTTCACCCCTCCACTTT
CDR3: CASSFIVSPLHF
size: -
D: -
V: TRBV28
J: TRBJ1-6

DNA: TGTGCCAGCAGCGTAGTAGTGGGGGCAGGTGGGGATGAGCAGTTCTTC
CDR3: CASSVVVGAGGDEQFF
size: -
D: -
V: TRBV9
J: TRBJ2-1

DNA: TGTGCCAGCAGCTTAGACCTGGGGCTAGCGGGGGACTACAATGAGCAGTTCTTC
CDR3: CASSLDLGLAGDYNEQFF
size: -
D: TRBD2
V: TRBV7-6
J: TRBJ2-1

DNA: TGTGCCAGCAGCTACCGGGACAGGGACCACAATGAGCAGTTCTTC
CDR3: CASSYRDRDHNEQFF
size: -
D: TRBD1
V: TRBV11-3
J: TRBJ2-1